This TCR beta chain was profiled in a study of technical replicates of blood from a handful of donors. The CDR3 loop spans 18 amino acids. CDR1 SGHRS and CDR2 YFSETQ come from the germline V gene. Trimming took 0 bases from V and 4 from J; bases not matched to a gene: 11. The method was immunoSEQ multiplex PCR; TCRdb's version includes in-frame clones alone and lacks a portion of them. The sample carries tens of thousands of clones, roughly 96% recorded once. Sample: T cells isolated from PBMCs. The rearrangement uses TRBV5-1 and TRBJ2-2; 8 nucleotides agree with TRBD2. This receptor was obtained from a human donor in good health. CDR3 coding DNA: TGCGCCAGCAGCTTGGTTCGATTGGGGCTAGCGGGCACCGGGGAGCTGTTTTTT. Amino acid sequence: CASSLVRLGLAGTGELFF. Drawing the rest from reference TRBV5-1 and TRBJ2-2, the complete variable domain is KAGVTQTPRYLIKTRGQQVTLSCSPISGHRSVSWYQQTPGQGLQFLFEYFSETQRNKGNFPGRFSGRQFSNSRSEMNVSTLELGDSALYLCASSLVRLGLAGTGELFFGEGSRLTVL.